These 2 T cell receptor beta chains came from one sample sequenced in a study of CD8+CD57+ T cells in acquired aplastic anemia (dated by TCRdb to the late 2010s). Sequencing instrument: Illumina HiSeq 2000. Genomic DNA was used as template for profiling of TCR beta VDJ combinations and CDR3 sequences. TCRdb cleaned the public reads at Q25 with fastp, built clones with MiXCR and kept in-frame beta chains. Entries that share a CDR3 protein sequence are merged under the most common genes and DNA. This sample holds some 48,000 distinct CDR3 sequences; roughly 69% were observed only once. Of the sample, approximately 31% is held by the ten largest clones. The sequenced material came from sorted CD4+, CD8+, or CD8+CD57+ T cells (not recorded which) from PBMCs. All receptors derive from a human donor in good health, serving as a control.

V is TRBV11-1 and J is TRBJ2-1, with 9 bases matching TRBD2. This CDR3 region has 15 residues. Trimming took 5 bases from V and 4 from J; bases not matched to a gene: 6. Germline values: CDR1 SGHAT, CDR2 FQDESV (reference sequence). CDR3: CASSPRTSEYNEQFF. CDR3 coding DNA: TGTGCCAGCAGCCCAAGGACTAGCGAGTACAATGAGCAGTTCTTC.

The genes are TRBV15 and TRBJ2-7, with unresolved D. CDR1 is LNHNV, CDR2 YYDKDF, per germline (reference sequence). The CDR3 sequence is 12 residues long. The V end lost 2 bases, the J end lost 5 bases, and 7 bases lay between the germline ends. CDR3 DNA: TGTGCCACCAGCAGACCGGGCGACGAGCAGTACTTC. It encodes CATSRPGDEQYF.